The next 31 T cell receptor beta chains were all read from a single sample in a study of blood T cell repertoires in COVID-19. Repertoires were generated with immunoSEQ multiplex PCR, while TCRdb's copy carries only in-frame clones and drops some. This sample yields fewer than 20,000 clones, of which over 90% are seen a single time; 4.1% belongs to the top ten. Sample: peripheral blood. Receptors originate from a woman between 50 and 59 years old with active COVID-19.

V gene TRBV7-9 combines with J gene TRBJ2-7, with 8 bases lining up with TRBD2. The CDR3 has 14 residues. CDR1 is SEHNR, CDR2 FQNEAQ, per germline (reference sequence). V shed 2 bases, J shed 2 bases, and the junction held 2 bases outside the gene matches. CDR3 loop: CASSLFSGTYEQYF. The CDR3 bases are TGTGCCAGCAGCTTATTTAGCGGGACCTACGAGCAGTACTTC.

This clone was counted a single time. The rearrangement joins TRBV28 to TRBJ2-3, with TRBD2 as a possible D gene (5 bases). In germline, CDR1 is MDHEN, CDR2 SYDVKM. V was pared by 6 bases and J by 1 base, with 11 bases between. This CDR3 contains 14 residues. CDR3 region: CASSPPAGTDTQYF. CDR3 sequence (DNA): TGTGCCAGCAGCCCCCCAGCGGGCACAGATACGCAGTATTTT.

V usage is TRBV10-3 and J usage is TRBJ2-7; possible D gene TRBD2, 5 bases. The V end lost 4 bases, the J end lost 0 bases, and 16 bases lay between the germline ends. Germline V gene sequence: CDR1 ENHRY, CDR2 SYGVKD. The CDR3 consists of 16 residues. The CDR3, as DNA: TGTGCCATCAGTGGGGGAGAGAGTTTAAGCTCCTACGAGCAGTACTTC. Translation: CAISGGESLSSYEQYF.

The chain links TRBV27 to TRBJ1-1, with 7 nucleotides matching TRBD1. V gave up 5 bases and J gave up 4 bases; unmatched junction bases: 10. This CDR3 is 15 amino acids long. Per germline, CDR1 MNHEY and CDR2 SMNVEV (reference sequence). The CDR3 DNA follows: TGTGCCAGCAGTCCGAGGGGGCGATTTGGCACTGAAGCTTTCTTT. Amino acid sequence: CASSPRGRFGTEAFF.

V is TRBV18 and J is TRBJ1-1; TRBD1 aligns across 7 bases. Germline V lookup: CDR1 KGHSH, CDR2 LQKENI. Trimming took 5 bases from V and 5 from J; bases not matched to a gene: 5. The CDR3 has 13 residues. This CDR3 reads CASSRKGATEAFF. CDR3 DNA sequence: TGTGCCAGCTCAAGGAAGGGGGCAACTGAAGCTTTCTTT.

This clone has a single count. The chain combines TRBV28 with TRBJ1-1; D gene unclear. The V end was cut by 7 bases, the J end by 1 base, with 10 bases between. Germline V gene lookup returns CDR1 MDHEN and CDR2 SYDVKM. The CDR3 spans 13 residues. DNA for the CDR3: TGTGCCAGCAAAGACTACGGGAACACTGAAGCTTTCTTT. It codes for CASKDYGNTEAFF.

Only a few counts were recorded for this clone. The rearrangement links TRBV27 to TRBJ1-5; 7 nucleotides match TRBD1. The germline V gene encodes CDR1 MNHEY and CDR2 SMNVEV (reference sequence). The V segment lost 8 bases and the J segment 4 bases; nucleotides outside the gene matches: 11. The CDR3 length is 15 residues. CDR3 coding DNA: TGTGCCAGCGGTCCCCGACAGGGTCATAATCAGCCCCAGCATTTT. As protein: CASGPRQGHNQPQHF.

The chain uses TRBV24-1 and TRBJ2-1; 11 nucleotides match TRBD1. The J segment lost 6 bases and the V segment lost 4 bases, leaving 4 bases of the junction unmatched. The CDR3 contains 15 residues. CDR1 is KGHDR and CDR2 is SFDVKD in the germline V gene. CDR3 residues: CATSDWDRGGNEQFF. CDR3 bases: TGTGCCACCAGTGACTGGGACAGGGGGGGCAATGAGCAGTTCTTC.

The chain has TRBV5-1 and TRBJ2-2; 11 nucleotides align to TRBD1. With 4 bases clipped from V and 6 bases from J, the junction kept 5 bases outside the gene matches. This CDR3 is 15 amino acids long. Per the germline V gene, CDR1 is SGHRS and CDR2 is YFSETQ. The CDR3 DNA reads TGCGCCAGCAGCGAGGGACAGGGGGAAGCCGGGGAGCTGTTTTTT. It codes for CASSEGQGEAGELFF.

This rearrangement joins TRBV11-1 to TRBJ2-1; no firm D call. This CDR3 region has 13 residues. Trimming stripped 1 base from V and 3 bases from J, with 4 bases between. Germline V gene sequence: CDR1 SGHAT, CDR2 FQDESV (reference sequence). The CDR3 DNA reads TGTGCCAGCAGCTTAGGAGTCTACAATGAGCAGTTCTTC. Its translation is CASSLGVYNEQFF. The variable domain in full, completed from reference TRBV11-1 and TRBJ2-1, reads EAEVAQSPRYKITEKSQAVAFWCDPISGHATLYWYRQILGQGPELLVQFQDESVVDDSQLPKDRFSAERLKGVDSTLKIQPAELGDSAMYLCASSLGVYNEQFFGPGTRLTVL.

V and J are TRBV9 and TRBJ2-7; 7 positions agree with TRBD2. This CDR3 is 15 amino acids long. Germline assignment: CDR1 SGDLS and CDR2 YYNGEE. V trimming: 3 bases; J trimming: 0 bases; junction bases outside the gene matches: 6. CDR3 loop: CASSATWDYSYEQYF. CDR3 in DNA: TGTGCCAGCAGCGCGACCTGGGACTACTCCTACGAGCAGTACTTC.

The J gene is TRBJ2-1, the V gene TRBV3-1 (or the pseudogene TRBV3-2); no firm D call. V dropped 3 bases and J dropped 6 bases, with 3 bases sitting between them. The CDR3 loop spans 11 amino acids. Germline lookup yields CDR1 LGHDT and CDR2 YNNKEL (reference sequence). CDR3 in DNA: TGTGCCAGCAGCCACGGCAATGAGCAGTTCTTC. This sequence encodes CASSHGNEQFF.

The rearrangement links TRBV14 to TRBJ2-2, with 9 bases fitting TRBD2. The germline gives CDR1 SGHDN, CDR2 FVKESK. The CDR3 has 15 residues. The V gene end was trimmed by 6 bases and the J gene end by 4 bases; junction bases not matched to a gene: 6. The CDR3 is CASSPTSGFTGELFF. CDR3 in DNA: TGTGCCAGCAGTCCGACTAGCGGCTTCACCGGGGAGCTGTTTTTT.

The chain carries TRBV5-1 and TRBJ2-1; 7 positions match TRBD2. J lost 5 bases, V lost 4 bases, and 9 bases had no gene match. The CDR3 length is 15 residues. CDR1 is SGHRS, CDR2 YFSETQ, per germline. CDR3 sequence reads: CASSPGLVAHNEQFF. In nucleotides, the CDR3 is TGCGCCAGCAGCCCCGGACTAGTCGCCCACAATGAGCAGTTCTTC.

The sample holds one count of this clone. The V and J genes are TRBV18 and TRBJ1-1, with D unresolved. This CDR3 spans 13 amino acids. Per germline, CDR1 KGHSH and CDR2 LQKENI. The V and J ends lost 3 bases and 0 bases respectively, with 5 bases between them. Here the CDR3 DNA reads TGTGCCAGCTCACCCGGGATGAACACTGAAGCTTTCTTT. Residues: CASSPGMNTEAFF.

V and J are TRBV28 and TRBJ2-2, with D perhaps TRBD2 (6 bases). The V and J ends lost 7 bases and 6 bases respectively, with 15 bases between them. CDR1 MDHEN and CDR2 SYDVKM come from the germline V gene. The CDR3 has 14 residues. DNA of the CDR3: TGTGCCAGCAAGTGGGACTCGAAACCCGGGGAGCTGTTTTTT. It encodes CASKWDSKPGELFF. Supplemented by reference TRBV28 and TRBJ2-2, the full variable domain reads DVKVTQSSRYLVKRTGEKVFLECVQDMDHENMFWYRQDPGLGLRLIYFSYDVKMKEKGDIPEGYSVSREKKERFSLILESASTNQTSMYLCASKWDSKPGELFFGEGSRLTVL.

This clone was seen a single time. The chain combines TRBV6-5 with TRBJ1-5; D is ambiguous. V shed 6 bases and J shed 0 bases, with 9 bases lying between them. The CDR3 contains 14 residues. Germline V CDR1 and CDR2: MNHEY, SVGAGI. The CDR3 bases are TGTGCCAGCAGGCCAGGAGGTAGCAATCAGCCCCAGCATTTT. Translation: CASRPGGSNQPQHF.

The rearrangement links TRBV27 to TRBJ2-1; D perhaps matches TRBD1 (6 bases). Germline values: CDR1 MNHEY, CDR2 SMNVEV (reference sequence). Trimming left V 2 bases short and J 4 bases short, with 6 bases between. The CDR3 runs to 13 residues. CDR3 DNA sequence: TGTGCCAGCAGTTTAGACAGGTACAATGAGCAGTTCTTC. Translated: CASSLDRYNEQFF.

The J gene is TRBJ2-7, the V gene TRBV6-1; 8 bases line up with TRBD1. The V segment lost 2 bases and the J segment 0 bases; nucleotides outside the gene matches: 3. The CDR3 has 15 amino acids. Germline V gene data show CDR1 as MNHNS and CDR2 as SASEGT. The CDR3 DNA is TGTGCCAGCAGTGAAAGGACAGGGAGCTCCTACGAGCAGTACTTC. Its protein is CASSERTGSSYEQYF.

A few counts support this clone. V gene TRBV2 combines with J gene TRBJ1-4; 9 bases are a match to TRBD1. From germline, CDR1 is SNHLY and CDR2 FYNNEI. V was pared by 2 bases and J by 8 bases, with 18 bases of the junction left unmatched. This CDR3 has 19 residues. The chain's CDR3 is CASSELGGILWDRVEKLFF. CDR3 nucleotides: TGTGCCAGCAGTGAACTAGGCGGGATTCTTTGGGACAGGGTCGAAAAACTGTTTTTT.

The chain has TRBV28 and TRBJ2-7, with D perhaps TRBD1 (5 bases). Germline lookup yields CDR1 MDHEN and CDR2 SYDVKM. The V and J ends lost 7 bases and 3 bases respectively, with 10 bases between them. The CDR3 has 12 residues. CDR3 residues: CASTPQGYEQYF. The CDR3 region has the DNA TGTGCCAGCACCCCTCAGGGCTACGAGCAGTACTTC.

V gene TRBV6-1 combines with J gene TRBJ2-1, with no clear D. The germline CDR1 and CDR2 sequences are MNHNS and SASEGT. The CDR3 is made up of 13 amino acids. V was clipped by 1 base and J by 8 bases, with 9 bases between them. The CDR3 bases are TGTGCCAGCAGTGAAGTAAGATGGCATGAGCAGTTCTTC. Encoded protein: CASSEVRWHEQFF.

The CDR3 region is CATSETGGARQETQYF. The CDR3 DNA follows: TGTGCCACCAGTGAGACTGGGGGCGCGCGGCAAGAGACCCAGTACTTC. The rearrangement links TRBV24-1 to TRBJ2-5, with D tentatively TRBD1 (6 bases). Trimming pared 4 bases from V and 2 bases from J, leaving 16 bases between. This CDR3 comprises 16 residues. Germline values: CDR1 KGHDR, CDR2 SFDVKD.

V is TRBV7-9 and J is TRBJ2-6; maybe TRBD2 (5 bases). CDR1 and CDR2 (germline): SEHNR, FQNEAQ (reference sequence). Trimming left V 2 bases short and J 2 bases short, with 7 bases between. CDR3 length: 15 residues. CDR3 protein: CASSLTGTGANVLTF. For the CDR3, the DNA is TGTGCCAGCAGCTTAACCGGGACTGGGGCCAACGTCCTGACTTTC. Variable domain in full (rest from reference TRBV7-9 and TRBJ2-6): DTGVSQNPRHKITKRGQNVTFRCDPISEHNRLYWYRQTLGQGPEFLTYFQNEAQLEKSRLLSDRFSAERPKGSFSTLEIQRTEQGDSAMYLCASSLTGTGANVLTFGAGSRLTVL.

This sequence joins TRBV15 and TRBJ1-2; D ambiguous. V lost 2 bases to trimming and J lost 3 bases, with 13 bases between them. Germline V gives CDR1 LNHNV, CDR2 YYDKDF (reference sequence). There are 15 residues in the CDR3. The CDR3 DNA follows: TGTGCCACCAGCAGAACCGGGAGGGTAGACTATGGCTACACCTTC. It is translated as CATSRTGRVDYGYTF.

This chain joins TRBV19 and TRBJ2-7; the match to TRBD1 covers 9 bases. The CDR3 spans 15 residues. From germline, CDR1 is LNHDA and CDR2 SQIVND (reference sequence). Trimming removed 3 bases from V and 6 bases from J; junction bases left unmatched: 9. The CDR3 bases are TGTGCCAGTAGTATGTCATCGGGACAGGGTTTCGAGCAGTACTTC. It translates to CASSMSSGQGFEQYF.

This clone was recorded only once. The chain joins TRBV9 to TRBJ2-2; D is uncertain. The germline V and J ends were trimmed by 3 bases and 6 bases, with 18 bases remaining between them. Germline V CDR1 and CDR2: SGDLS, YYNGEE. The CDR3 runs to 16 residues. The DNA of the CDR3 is TGTGCCAGCAGCGCACCCCCGGGTCCGTCCTCCGGGGAGCTGTTTTTT. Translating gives CASSAPPGPSSGELFF. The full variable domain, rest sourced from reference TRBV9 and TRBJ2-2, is DSGVTQTPKHLITATGQRVTLRCSPRSGDLSVYWYQQSLDQGLQFLIQYYNGEERAKGNILERFSAQQFPDLHSELNLSSLELGDSALYFCASSAPPGPSSGELFFGEGSRLTVL.

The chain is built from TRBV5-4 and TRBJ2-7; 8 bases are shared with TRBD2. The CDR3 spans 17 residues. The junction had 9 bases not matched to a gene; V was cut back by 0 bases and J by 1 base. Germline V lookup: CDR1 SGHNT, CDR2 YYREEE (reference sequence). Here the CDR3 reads CASSLGAGVSKSYEQYF. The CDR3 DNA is TGTGCCAGCAGCTTGGGAGCGGGAGTCTCCAAATCCTACGAGCAGTACTTC. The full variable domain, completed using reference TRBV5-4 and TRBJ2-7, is ETGVTQSPTHLIKTRGQQVTLRCSSQSGHNTVSWYQQALGQGPQFIFQYYREEENGRGNFPPRFSGLQFPNYSSELNVNALELDDSALYLCASSLGAGVSKSYEQYFGPGTRLTVT.

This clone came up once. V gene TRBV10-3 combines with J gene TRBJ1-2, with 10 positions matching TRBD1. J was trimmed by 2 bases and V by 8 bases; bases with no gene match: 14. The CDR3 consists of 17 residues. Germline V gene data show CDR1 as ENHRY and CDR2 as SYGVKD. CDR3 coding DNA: TGTGCCATCTCGGATTGGCTGCCGGGACAGGGGAACTATGGCTACACCTTC. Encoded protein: CAISDWLPGQGNYGYTF.

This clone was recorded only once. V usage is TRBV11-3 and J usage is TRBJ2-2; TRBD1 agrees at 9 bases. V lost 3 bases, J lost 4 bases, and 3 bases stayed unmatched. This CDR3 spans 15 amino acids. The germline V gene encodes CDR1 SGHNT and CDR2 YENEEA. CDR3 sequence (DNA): TGTGCCAGCAGCTTGGGGACAGGGTTCACCGGGGAGCTGTTTTTT. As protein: CASSLGTGFTGELFF.

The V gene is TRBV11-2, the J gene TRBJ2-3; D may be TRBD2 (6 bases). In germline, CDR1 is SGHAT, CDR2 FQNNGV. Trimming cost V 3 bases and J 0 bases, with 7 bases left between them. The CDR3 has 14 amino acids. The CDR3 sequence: CASSFSGSTDTQYF. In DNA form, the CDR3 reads TGTGCCAGCAGCTTTAGCGGCAGCACAGATACGCAGTATTTT.